The 30 T cell receptor beta chains reported below all come from one sample, sequenced in a study of T cells in Graves' hyperthyroidism and ophthalmopathy. RNA transcripts provided the source from which TCR beta CDR3 regions were amplified. Carried out on the TCR CDR3, a first-round RT-PCR used the HTBI primer set. TCRdb used MiXCR to reprocess the multiplex PCR reads, holding one entry per CDR3 protein. The data contain fewer than 750,000 distinct CDR3 sequences, roughly 15% of them seen just once; the ten biggest clones take up approximately 12%. The sample was blood. The receptors here all came from a woman between 45 and 65 years old with Graves' ophthalmopathy.

This clonotype was seen at least ten times. This sequence joins TRBV24-1 and TRBJ2-5; 10 bases map to TRBD2. The CDR3 spans 14 residues. V lost 4 bases and J lost 3; bases outside the gene matches: 1. From germline, CDR1 is KGHDR and CDR2 SFDVKD. The CDR3 sequence is CATSDLAGEETQYF. The CDR3 DNA sequence: TGTGCCACCAGTGACCTAGCGGGAGAAGAGACCCAGTACTTC.

This clonotype was detected ten times or more. The chain has TRBV28 and TRBJ2-7; no definite D call. The germline V and J ends were trimmed by 10 bases and 5 bases, with 12 bases remaining between them. This CDR3 comprises 11 residues. Germline V gene lookup returns CDR1 MDHEN and CDR2 SYDVKM. The DNA for the CDR3 is TGTGCCACCACAGTTGCCCACGAGCAGTACTTC. It codes for CATTVAHEQYF.

This clonotype came up a few times. J is TRBJ2-2 and V is TRBV6-4; 10 positions match TRBD2. CDR3 length: 19 residues. Germline values: CDR1 MRHNA, CDR2 SNTAGT. V was clipped by 6 bases and J by 0 bases; unmatched bases: 13. As DNA, the CDR3 is TGTGCCAGCAGCATACATGGGACTAGCGCCTACGCGAACACCGGGGAGCTGTTTTTT. This sequence encodes CASSIHGTSAYANTGELFF.

This clonotype has a handful of counts. The chain joins TRBV4-3 to TRBJ2-1; a weak D match, TRBD2 (6 bases). Looked up from germline, CDR1 is LGHNA and CDR2 is YSLEER. Trimming left V 0 bases short and J 5 bases short, with 14 bases between. The CDR3 is 16 residues long. The CDR3 sequence: CASSQDQLAENNEQFF. CDR3 coding DNA: TGCGCCAGCAGCCAAGATCAACTAGCAGAAAACAATGAGCAGTTCTTC.

Ten or more counts support this clonotype. This chain uses TRBV5-1 with TRBJ2-3; 8 nucleotides line up with TRBD2. V shed 7 bases and J 1 base; nucleotides not matched to a gene: 5. The germline gives CDR1 SGHRS, CDR2 YFSETQ. CDR3 length: 14 amino acids. As DNA, the CDR3 is TGCGCCAGCTTCGAAGCGGGGGGCACAGATACGCAGTATTTT. This encodes CASFEAGGTDTQYF. The full variable domain, completed using reference TRBV5-1 and TRBJ2-3, is KAGVTQTPRYLIKTRGQQVTLSCSPISGHRSVSWYQQTPGQGLQFLFEYFSETQRNKGNFPGRFSGRQFSNSRSEMNVSTLELGDSALYLCASFEAGGTDTQYFGPGTRLTVL.

This clonotype was seen ten or more times. V and J are TRBV7-2 and TRBJ1-4; D gene unclear. The V gene lost 1 base and the J gene lost 0 bases, with 9 bases spanning the gap. This CDR3 spans 16 amino acids. Per germline, CDR1 SGHTA and CDR2 FQGNSA. This CDR3 reads CASSLDQRATNEKLFF. The DNA for the CDR3 is TGTGCCAGCAGCTTAGACCAACGGGCAACTAATGAAAAACTGTTTTTT. Supplemented by reference TRBV7-2 and TRBJ1-4, the full variable domain reads GAGVSQSPSNKVTEKGKDVELRCDPISGHTALYWYRQSLGQGLEFLIYFQGNSAPDKSGLPSDRFSAERTGGSVSTLTIQRTQQEDSAVYLCASSLDQRATNEKLFFGSGTQLSVL.

This clonotype was counted a few times. This chain joins TRBV20-1 and TRBJ2-3; 16 nucleotides match TRBD2. The CDR3 has 20 amino acids. Germline values: CDR1 DFQATT, CDR2 SNEGSKA (reference sequence). The V and J ends lost 1 base and 5 bases, in that order; junction bases with no gene match: 15. CDR3: CSARVPTPGLAGGPLDTQYF. CDR3 nucleotides: TGCAGTGCTAGAGTACCAACACCGGGACTAGCGGGAGGGCCATTAGATACGCAGTATTTT.

This clonotype was counted many times. This sequence joins TRBV20-1 and TRBJ2-1; the match to TRBD1 covers 7 bases. Trimming took 3 bases from V and 6 from J; bases not matched to a gene: 11. The germline gives CDR1 DFQATT, CDR2 SNEGSKA (reference sequence). This CDR3 has 15 residues. The CDR3 protein is CSARGSGGVINEQFF. The DNA of the CDR3 is TGCAGTGCTAGGGGTTCAGGGGGTGTAATCAATGAGCAGTTCTTC.

Ten or more counts support this clonotype. The rearrangement joins TRBV12-3 or TRBV12-4 to TRBJ2-4; 9 nucleotides line up with TRBD2. The CDR3 consists of 14 residues. Losses at the gene ends were 6 bases for V and 1 base for J; bases not matched to a gene: 1. The CDR3 reads CASRGLAAKNIQYF. The CDR3 region has the DNA TGTGCCAGCAGAGGACTAGCGGCCAAAAACATTCAGTACTTC.

The chain carries TRBV19 and TRBJ1-3, with no clear D. The length of the CDR3 is 15 residues. Germline V gene sequence: CDR1 LNHDA, CDR2 SQIVND (reference sequence). V was pared by 7 bases and J by 2 bases, with 15 bases between. The CDR3, as DNA: TGTGCCAGTACCGAAGACGGCTGGCCTGGAAACACCATATATTTT. The encoded protein is CASTEDGWPGNTIYF.

The V gene is TRBV12-3 or TRBV12-4, the J gene TRBJ2-3; TRBD2 matches at 10 bases. The junction had 7 bases not matched to a gene; V was cut back by 1 base and J by 0 bases. CDR3 size: 18 residues. The CDR3 region is CASSLDRLAGVSTDTQYF. CDR3 DNA: TGTGCCAGCAGTTTAGATCGGCTAGCGGGAGTGAGCACAGATACGCAGTATTTT.

This clonotype was seen a handful of times. V is TRBV6-2 or TRBV6-3 and J is TRBJ2-7; maybe TRBD2 (5 bases). The CDR3 covers 14 residues. The V gene's germline CDR1 is MNHEY and CDR2 SVGEGT. Trimming left V 2 bases short and J 2 bases short, with 10 bases between. The CDR3 sequence: CASSYEGSTYEQYF. The CDR3 nucleotides read TGTGCCAGCAGTTACGAGGGCTCAACCTACGAGCAGTACTTC.

This clonotype has at least ten counts. The J gene is TRBJ2-1, the V gene TRBV5-1; 7 bases match TRBD2. The CDR3 is 16 amino acids. Germline V gives CDR1 SGHRS, CDR2 YFSETQ. V trimming: 0 bases; J trimming: 5 bases; junction bases outside the gene matches: 8. The CDR3 region is CASSLVPGGNNNEQFF. The CDR3 region has the DNA TGCGCCAGCAGCTTGGTTCCGGGAGGCAACAACAATGAGCAGTTCTTC.

There are many counts of this clonotype. The CDR3 here is CSVERTPETQYF. In DNA form, the CDR3 reads TGCAGCGTTGAACGGACCCCGGAGACCCAGTACTTC. The rearrangement joins TRBV29-1 to TRBJ2-5; no clear D gene. This CDR3 contains 12 residues. CDR1 is SQVTM, CDR2 ANQGSEA, per germline. Trimming took 2 bases from V and 5 from J, leaving 9 bases between them.

This clonotype was seen more than once but under ten times. V gene TRBV6-5 combines with J gene TRBJ2-2; unclear D gene. The CDR3 runs to 15 residues. CDR1 is MNHEY, CDR2 SVGAGI, per germline. V was pared by 2 bases and J by 2 bases, with 9 bases between. The CDR3 sequence: CASSYGLPNTGELFF. CDR3 in DNA: TGTGCCAGCAGTTACGGTCTACCCAACACCGGGGAGCTGTTTTTT.

V is TRBV30 and J is TRBJ1-1; D is unclear. Germline CDR1 GTSNPN, CDR2 SVGIG (reference sequence). Trimming left V 8 bases short and J 1 base short, with 8 bases between. CDR3 length equals 11 residues. CDR3 bases: TGTGCCCGTGATACGAACACTGAAGCTTTCTTT. It encodes CARDTNTEAFF.

The chain couples TRBV19 to TRBJ2-5, with D perhaps TRBD1 (6 bases). The germline gives CDR1 LNHDA, CDR2 SQIVND (reference sequence). The CDR3 length is 14 residues. With 9 bases removed from V and 1 base from J, the gap between germline ends came to 15 bases. This CDR3 reads CASQKGQTQETQYF. For the CDR3, the DNA is TGTGCCAGCCAAAAAGGACAGACCCAAGAGACCCAGTACTTC.

This clonotype was observed many times. This chain uses TRBV19 with TRBJ1-5; TRBD1 matches 12 bases. CDR1 is LNHDA, CDR2 SQIVND, per germline (reference sequence). The V gene end was trimmed by 5 bases and the J gene end by 7 bases; junction bases not matched to a gene: 9. The CDR3 extends over 16 amino acids. CDR3: CASSAPGQGAGQPQHF. DNA of the CDR3: TGTGCCAGTAGTGCCCCGGGACAGGGGGCAGGGCAGCCCCAGCATTTT.

The chain recombines TRBV15 with TRBJ2-1; possibly TRBD1 for D (5 bases). Germline V CDR1 and CDR2: LNHNV, YYDKDF (reference sequence). The CDR3 length is 13 residues. V was cut by 3 bases and J by 8 bases, with 11 bases left in between. CDR3 bases: TGTGCCACCAGCAGGGACATCATCGATGAGCAGTTCTTC. Translating it yields CATSRDIIDEQFF.

On this clonotype itself: The CDR3 carries no conserved terminal phenylalanine or tryptophan, so it likely arises from a read error. This chain connects TRBV7-2 to TRBJ1-5, with D possibly matching TRBD1 (6 bases). The CDR3 contains 16 residues. V lost 4 bases and J lost 3, with 16 bases in between. Germline V gene sequence: CDR1 SGHTA, CDR2 FQGNSA. The CDR3 nucleotides read TGTGCCAGCAGCTCCGGGGGGGCGGGGGTCAATCAGCCCCAGCATCTT. Its translation: CASSSGGAGVNQPQHL.

This clonotype was seen a few times. The rearrangement uses TRBV12-3 or TRBV12-4 and TRBJ1-6; 9 bases line up with TRBD1. The ends lost 6 bases at V and 6 bases at J; junction bases unmatched: 6. The CDR3 covers 15 residues. The CDR3 DNA reads as TGTGCCAGCAGCAACCAGGACAGGGGTAATTCACCCCTCCACTTT. Translated, it gives CASSNQDRGNSPLHF.

This clonotype was seen ten or more times. The chain carries TRBV11-3 and TRBJ2-1, with TRBD2 identical over 13 bases. The CDR3 spans 18 residues. Germline V CDR1 and CDR2: SGHNT, YENEEA. V shed 0 bases, J shed 5 bases, and the junction held 7 bases outside the gene matches. Here the CDR3 reads CASSLERTSGSLDNEQFF. In nucleotides, the CDR3 is TGTGCCAGCAGCTTAGAAAGGACTAGCGGGAGTCTCGACAATGAGCAGTTCTTC.

Ten or more counts support this clonotype. This chain connects TRBV30 to TRBJ1-2; TRBD1 aligns across 8 bases. Trimming at V came to 3 bases and at J to 6 bases, leaving 9 bases not matched to a gene. Germline assignment: CDR1 GTSNPN and CDR2 SVGIG (reference sequence). The CDR3 length is 14 residues. CDR3: CAWRGIGQGNGYTF. CDR3 in DNA: TGTGCCTGGAGGGGAATCGGACAGGGAAATGGCTACACCTTC.

Many counts were recorded for this clonotype. V and J are TRBV12-3 or TRBV12-4 and TRBJ1-1; a weak D match, TRBD1 (6 bases). The CDR3 runs to 15 residues. Trimming shortened V by 6 bases and J by 1 base, and 15 bases separated the two germline ends. CDR3 region: CASSPTGQWNTEAFF. The CDR3, as DNA: TGTGCCAGCAGCCCAACGGGACAATGGAACACTGAAGCTTTCTTT.

The chain joins TRBV2 to TRBJ2-7, with D possibly called TRBD1 or TRBD2 (5 bases each). This CDR3 spans 15 amino acids. The germline gives CDR1 SNHLY, CDR2 FYNNEI. V was trimmed by 2 bases and J by 0 bases, leaving 11 bases between them. The CDR3 region has the DNA TGTGCCAGCAGTGAAAACCGGGGCAGCTCCTACGAGCAGTACTTC. Protein sequence: CASSENRGSSYEQYF.

The rearrangement joins TRBV5-1 to TRBJ2-2, with D possibly matching TRBD2 (6 bases). Trimming stripped 0 bases from V and 5 bases from J, with 14 bases between. There are 16 residues in the CDR3. The germline V gene has CDR1 SGHRS and CDR2 YFSETQ. CDR3 nucleotides: TGCGCCAGCAGCTTGGAGCTTAGCGGCGCAACCGGGGAGCTGTTTTTT. Amino acids: CASSLELSGATGELFF.

This clonotype has ten or more counts. The chain employs TRBV24-1 and TRBJ2-4; TRBD1 aligns across 11 bases. V lost 2 bases to trimming and J lost 0 bases; unmatched junction nucleotides: 2. Germline values: CDR1 KGHDR, CDR2 SFDVKD. This CDR3 is 17 amino acids long. The CDR3, as DNA: TGTGCCACCAGTGATTGGACAGGGGGCCGAGCCAAAAACATTCAGTACTTC. This codes for CATSDWTGGRAKNIQYF.

This clonotype has at least ten counts. This chain uses TRBV28 with TRBJ2-7, with 10 bases lining up with TRBD2. CDR3 length: 14 residues. The germline V gene encodes CDR1 MDHEN and CDR2 SYDVKM. The V gene end was trimmed by 6 bases and the J gene end by 6 bases; junction bases not matched to a gene: 8. CDR3 coding DNA: TGTGCCAGCAGGATAGCGGGAGGACTCGGCGAGCAGTACTTC. Its translation is CASRIAGGLGEQYF. Using reference TRBV28 and TRBJ2-7 for the parts outside the CDR3, the full variable domain is DVKVTQSSRYLVKRTGEKVFLECVQDMDHENMFWYRQDPGLGLRLIYFSYDVKMKEKGDIPEGYSVSREKKERFSLILESASTNQTSMYLCASRIAGGLGEQYFGPGTRLTVT.

The J gene is TRBJ2-2, the V gene TRBV9; 10 nucleotides align to TRBD2. The length of the CDR3 is 18 residues. The germline V gene encodes CDR1 SGDLS and CDR2 YYNGEE. The V segment lost 3 bases and the J segment 2 bases; nucleotides outside the gene matches: 10. The chain's CDR3 is CASSERPGLAVNTGELFF. The CDR3 coding sequence is TGTGCCAGCAGCGAAAGACCCGGACTAGCGGTTAACACCGGGGAGCTGTTTTTT.

This clonotype was seen only a few times. V and J are TRBV6-6 and TRBJ2-3; no firm D call. Germline-derived CDR1 and CDR2 are MNHNY and SVGAGI (reference sequence). Trimming shortened V by 2 bases and J by 0 bases, and 15 bases separated the two germline ends. The CDR3 runs to 17 residues. The CDR3, as DNA: TGTGCCAGCAGTTACATACGGCTAGAAACTAGCACAGATACGCAGTATTTT. Its protein product is CASSYIRLETSTDTQYF.